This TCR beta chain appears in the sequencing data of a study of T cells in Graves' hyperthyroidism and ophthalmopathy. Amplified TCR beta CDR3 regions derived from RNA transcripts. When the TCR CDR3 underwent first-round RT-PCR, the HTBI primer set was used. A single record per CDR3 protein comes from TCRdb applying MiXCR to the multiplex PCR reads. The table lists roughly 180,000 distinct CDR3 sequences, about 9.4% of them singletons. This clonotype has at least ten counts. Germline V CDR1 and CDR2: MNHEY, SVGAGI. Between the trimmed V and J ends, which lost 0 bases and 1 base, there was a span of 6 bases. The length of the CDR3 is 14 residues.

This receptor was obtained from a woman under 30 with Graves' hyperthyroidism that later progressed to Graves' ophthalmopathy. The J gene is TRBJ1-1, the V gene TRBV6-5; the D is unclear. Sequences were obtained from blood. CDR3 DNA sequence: TGTGCCAGCAGTTACTCGGCACAGAACACTGAAGCTTTCTTT. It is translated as CASSYSAQNTEAFF.